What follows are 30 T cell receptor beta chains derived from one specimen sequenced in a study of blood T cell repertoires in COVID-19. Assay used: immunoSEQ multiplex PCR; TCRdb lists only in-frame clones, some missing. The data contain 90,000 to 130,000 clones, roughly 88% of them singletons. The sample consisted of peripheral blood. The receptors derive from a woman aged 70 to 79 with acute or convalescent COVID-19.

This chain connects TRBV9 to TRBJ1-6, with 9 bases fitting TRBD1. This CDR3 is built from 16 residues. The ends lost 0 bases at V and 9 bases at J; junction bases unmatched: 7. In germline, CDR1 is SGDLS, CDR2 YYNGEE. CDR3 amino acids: CASSVGNRGHGSPLHF. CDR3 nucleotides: TGTGCCAGCAGCGTAGGGAACAGGGGGCATGGTTCACCCCTCCACTTT.

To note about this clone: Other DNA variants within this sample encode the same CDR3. CDR3 DNA sequence: TGTGCCAGCAGCCAAGCTCCCGGAGAGAGCGGCAGGAACCAGCAGTTCTTC. Translating gives CASSQAPGESGRNQQFF. The chain carries TRBV3-1 (or the pseudogene TRBV3-2) and TRBJ2-1; possibly TRBD2 for D (5 bases). The length of the CDR3 is 17 residues. V lost 1 base and J 11 bases, leaving 24 bases between the germline ends. Germline V gene data show CDR1 as LGHDT and CDR2 as YNNKEL (reference sequence).

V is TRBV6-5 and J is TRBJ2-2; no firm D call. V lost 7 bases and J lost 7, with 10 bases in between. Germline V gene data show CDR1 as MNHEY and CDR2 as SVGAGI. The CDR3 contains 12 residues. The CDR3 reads CASTLPGGELFF. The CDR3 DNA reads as TGTGCCAGCACCCTCCCCGGCGGGGAGCTGTTTTTT.

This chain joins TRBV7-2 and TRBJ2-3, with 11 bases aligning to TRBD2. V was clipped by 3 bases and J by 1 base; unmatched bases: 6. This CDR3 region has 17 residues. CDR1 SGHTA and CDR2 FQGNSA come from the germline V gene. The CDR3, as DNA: TGTGCCAGCAGCTTCGGGCAGGGACTAGCGGGCACAGATACGCAGTATTTT. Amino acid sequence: CASSFGQGLAGTDTQYF.

The CDR3 bases are TGTGCCAGCAGGCCCGGGACGGGGGGGTATAGTGAGCAGTTCTTC. Translated: CASRPGTGGYSEQFF. The genes are TRBV11-1 and TRBJ2-1; 8 positions agree with TRBD2. The CDR3 has 15 amino acids. Germline lookup yields CDR1 SGHAT and CDR2 FQDESV (reference sequence). The V segment lost 6 bases and the J segment 9 bases; nucleotides outside the gene matches: 13.

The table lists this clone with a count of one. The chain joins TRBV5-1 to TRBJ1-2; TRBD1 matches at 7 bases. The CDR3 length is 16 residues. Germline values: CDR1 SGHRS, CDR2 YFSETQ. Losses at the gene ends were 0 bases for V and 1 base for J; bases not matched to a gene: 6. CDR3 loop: CASSLGQGWDNYGYTF. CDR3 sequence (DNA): TGCGCCAGCAGCTTGGGACAGGGTTGGGATAACTATGGCTACACCTTC.

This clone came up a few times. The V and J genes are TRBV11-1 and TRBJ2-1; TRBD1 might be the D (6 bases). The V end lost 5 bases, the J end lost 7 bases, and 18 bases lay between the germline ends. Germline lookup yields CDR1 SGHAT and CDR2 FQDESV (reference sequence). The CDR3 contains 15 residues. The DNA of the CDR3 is TGTGCCAGCAGCCCAGGGGTCGGCTTAGGAAATGAGCAGTTCTTC. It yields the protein CASSPGVGLGNEQFF.

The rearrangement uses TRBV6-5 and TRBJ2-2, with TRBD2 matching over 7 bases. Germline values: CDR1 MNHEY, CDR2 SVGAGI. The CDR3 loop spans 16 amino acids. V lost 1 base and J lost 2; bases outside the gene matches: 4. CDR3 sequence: CASSYFPGGNTGELFF. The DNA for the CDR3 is TGTGCCAGCAGTTACTTTCCGGGGGGAAACACCGGGGAGCTGTTTTTT.

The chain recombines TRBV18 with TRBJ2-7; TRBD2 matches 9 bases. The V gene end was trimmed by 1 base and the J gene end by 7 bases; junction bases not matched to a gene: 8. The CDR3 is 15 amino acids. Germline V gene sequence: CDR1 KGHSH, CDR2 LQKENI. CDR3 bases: TGTGCCAGCTCACCACAGGGCGGGGGGGCTTATGAGCAGTACTTC. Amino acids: CASSPQGGGAYEQYF. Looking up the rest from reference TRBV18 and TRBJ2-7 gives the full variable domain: NAGVMQNPRHLVRRRGQEARLRCSPMKGHSHVYWYRQLPEEGLKFMVYLQKENIIDESGMPKERFSAEFPKEGPSILRIQQVVRGDSAAYFCASSPQGGGAYEQYFGPGTRLTVT.

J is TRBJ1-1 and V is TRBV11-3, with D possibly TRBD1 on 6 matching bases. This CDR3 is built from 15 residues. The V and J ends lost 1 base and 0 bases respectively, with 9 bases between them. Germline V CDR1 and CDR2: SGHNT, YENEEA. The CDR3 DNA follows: TGTGCCAGCAGCTTAGGAGGGGACATGAACACTGAAGCTTTCTTT. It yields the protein CASSLGGDMNTEAFF.

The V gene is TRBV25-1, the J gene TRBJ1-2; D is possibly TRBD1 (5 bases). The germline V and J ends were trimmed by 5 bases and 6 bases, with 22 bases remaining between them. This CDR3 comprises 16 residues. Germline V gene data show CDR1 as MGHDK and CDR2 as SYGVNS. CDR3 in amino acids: CASSPLKGRGFDGYTF. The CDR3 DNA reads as TGTGCCAGCAGTCCCTTAAAGGGGAGGGGATTTGATGGCTACACCTTC.

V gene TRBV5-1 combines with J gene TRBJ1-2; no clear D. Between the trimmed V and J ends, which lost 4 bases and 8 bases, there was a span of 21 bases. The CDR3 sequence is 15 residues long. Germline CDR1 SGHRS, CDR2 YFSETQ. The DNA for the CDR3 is TGCGCCAGCAGCCCCCAGCCGGGGAGGGCGGAGGGCTACACCTTC. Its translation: CASSPQPGRAEGYTF.

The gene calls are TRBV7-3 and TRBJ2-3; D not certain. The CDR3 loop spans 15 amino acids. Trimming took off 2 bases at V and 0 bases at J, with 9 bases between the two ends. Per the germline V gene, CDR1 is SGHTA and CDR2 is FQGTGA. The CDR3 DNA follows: TGTGCCAGCAGCTTACTCGGGTCGAGCACAGATACGCAGTATTTT. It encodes CASSLLGSSTDTQYF.

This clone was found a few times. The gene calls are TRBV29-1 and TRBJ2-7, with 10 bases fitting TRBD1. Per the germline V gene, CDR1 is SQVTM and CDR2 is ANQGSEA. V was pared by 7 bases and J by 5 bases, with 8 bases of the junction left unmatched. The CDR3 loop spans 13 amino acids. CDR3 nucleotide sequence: TGCAGCGCCGGGACAGGGGTTAGCCACGAGCAGTACTTC. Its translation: CSAGTGVSHEQYF.

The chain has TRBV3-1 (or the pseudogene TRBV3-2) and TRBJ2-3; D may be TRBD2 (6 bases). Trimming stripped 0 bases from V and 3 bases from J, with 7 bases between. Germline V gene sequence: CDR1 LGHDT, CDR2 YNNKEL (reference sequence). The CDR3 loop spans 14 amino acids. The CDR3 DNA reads TGTGCCAGCAGCCAAGATCGGGGGACAGATACGCAGTATTTT. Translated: CASSQDRGTDTQYF.

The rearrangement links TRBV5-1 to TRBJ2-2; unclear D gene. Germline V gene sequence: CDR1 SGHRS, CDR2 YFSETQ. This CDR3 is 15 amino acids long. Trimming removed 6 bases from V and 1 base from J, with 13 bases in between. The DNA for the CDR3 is TGCGCCAGCACCCCCCGGTCGCAGAACACCGGGGAGCTGTTTTTT. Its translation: CASTPRSQNTGELFF.

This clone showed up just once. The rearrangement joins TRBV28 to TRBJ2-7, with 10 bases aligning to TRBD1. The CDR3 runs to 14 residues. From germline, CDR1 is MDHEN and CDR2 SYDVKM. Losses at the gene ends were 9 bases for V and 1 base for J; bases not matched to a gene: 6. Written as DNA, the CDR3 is TGTGCCAGTACCCCGGGACAGGGGTCCTACGAGCAGTACTTC. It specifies CASTPGQGSYEQYF.

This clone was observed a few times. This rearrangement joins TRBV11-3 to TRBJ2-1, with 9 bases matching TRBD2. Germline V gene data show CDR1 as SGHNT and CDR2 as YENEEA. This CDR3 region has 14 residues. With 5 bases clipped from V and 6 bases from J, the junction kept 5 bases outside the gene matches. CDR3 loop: CASSTPGLANEQFF. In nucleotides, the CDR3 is TGTGCCAGCAGCACACCGGGACTAGCCAATGAGCAGTTCTTC.

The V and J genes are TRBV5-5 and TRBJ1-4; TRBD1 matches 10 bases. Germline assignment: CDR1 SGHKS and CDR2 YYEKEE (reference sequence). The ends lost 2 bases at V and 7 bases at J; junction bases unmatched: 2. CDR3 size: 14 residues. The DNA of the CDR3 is TGTGCCAGCAGCTTTGGACAGGGGGGTGAAAAACTGTTTTTT. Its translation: CASSFGQGGEKLFF.

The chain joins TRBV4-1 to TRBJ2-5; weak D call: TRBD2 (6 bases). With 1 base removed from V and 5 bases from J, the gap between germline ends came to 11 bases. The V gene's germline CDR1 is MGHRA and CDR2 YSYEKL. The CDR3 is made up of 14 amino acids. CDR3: CASSQGPAGETQYF. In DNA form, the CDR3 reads TGCGCCAGCAGCCAAGGGCCGGCGGGGGAGACCCAGTACTTC.

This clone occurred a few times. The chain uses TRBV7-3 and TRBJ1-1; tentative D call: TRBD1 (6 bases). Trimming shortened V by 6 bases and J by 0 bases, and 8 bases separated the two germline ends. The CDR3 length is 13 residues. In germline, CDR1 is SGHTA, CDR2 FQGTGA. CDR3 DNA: TGTGCCAGCAGTCGGACAGTGAACACTGAAGCTTTCTTT. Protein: CASSRTVNTEAFF.

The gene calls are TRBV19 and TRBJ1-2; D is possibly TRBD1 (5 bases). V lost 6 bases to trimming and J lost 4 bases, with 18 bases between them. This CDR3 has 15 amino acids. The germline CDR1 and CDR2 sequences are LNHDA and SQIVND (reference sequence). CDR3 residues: CASSPPGLGIYGYTF. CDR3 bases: TGTGCCAGTAGCCCCCCGGGACTAGGGATCTATGGCTACACCTTC.

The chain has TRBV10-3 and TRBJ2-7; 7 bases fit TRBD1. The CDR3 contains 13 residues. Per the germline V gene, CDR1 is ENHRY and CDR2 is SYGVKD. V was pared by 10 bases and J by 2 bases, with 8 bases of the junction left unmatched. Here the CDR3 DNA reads TGTGCCACCAAAGGGGACAGAGCCTACGAGCAGTACTTC. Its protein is CATKGDRAYEQYF.

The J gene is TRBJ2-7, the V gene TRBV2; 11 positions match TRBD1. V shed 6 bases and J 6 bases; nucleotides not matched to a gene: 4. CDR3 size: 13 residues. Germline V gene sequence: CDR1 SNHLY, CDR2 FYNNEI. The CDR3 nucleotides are TGTGCCAGCAGGTCCGGGACAGGGGGCGAGCAGTACTTC. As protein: CASRSGTGGEQYF.

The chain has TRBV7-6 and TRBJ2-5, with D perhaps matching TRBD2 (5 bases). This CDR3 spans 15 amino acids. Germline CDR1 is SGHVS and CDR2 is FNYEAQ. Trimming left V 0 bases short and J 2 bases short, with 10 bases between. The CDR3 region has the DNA TGTGCCAGCAGCTTAGCCAGAGGGCCTCAAGAGACCCAGTACTTC. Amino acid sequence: CASSLARGPQETQYF.

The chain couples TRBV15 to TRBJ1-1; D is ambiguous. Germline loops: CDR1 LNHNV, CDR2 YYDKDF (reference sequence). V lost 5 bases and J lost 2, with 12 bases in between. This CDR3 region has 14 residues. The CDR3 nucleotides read TGTGCCACCAGCTTCTTAAGACTAAACACTGAAGCTTTCTTT. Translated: CATSFLRLNTEAFF.

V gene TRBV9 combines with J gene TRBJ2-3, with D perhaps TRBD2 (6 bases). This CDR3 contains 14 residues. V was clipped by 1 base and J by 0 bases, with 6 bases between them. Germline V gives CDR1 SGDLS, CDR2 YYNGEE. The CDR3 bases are TGTGCCAGCAGCGTAACTAGCAGCACAGATACGCAGTATTTT. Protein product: CASSVTSSTDTQYF.

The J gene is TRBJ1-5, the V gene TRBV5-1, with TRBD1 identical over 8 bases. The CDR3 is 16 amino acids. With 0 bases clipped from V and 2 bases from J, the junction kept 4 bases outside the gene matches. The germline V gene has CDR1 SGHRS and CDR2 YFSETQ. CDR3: CASSLGVTGGNQPQHF. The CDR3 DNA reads TGCGCCAGCAGCTTGGGGGTGACAGGGGGCAATCAGCCCCAGCATTTT.

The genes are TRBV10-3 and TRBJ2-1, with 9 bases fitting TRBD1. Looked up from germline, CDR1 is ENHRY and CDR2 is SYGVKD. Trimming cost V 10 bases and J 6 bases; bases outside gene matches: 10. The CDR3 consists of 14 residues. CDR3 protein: CATRPGQGSNEQFF. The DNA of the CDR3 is TGTGCCACCAGACCGGGACAGGGCAGCAATGAGCAGTTCTTC.

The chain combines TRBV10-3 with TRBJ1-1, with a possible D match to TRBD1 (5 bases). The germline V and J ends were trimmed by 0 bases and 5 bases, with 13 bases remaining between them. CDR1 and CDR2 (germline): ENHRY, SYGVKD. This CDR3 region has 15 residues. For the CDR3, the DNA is TGTGCCATCAGTGAGTCTCTTCAGGGATCGACTGAAGCTTTCTTT. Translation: CAISESLQGSTEAFF.